The 21 T cell receptor beta chains below were found in one sample sequenced in a study of spatial heterogeneity in lung cancer. One entry per CDR3 protein, called by TCRdb with MiXCR from the 5' RACE reads. The sample consists of tens of thousands of distinct CDR3 sequences, approximately 8.6% of them appearing once. The time point is: sample taken at primary tumor resection. Whole RNA, which was extracted from tumor, nontumor lung tissue or frozen PBMC, was sequenced without any cell sorting. The sample in question was PBMCs, obtained at surgery. All receptors come from a male donor with early-stage non-small cell lung cancer.

V is TRBV18 and J is TRBJ2-3; D is possibly TRBD1 (5 bases). V dropped 11 bases and J dropped 0 bases, with 21 bases sitting between them. The CDR3 length is 16 residues. Per the germline V gene, CDR1 is KGHSH and CDR2 is LQKENI. The CDR3 DNA sequence: TGTGCCGCCACCGGTGGGCAGGGCGGAAGCACAGATACGCAGTATTTT. Its translation is CAATGGQGGSTDTQYF.

CDR3 nucleotides: TGTGCCAGCAGCCAACCAACAGGGATCCCCGGTTCTAACTATGGCTACACCTTC. Translating gives CASSQPTGIPGSNYGYTF. This rearrangement joins TRBV4-2 to TRBJ1-2; a weak D match, TRBD1 (6 bases). The CDR3 has 18 residues. Germline values: CDR1 LGHNA, CDR2 YNFKEQ. The V and J ends lost 2 bases and 0 bases respectively, with 19 bases between them.

This clonotype was recorded many times. This sequence joins TRBV2 and TRBJ2-5; D gene uncertain. The CDR3 is 12 residues long. From germline, CDR1 is SNHLY and CDR2 FYNNEI. V was trimmed by 3 bases and J by 5 bases, leaving 7 bases between them. CDR3 in DNA: TGTGCCAGCAGTGAGGCGTGGGAGACCCAGTACTTC. Translated, it gives CASSEAWETQYF. Complete variable domain (other parts from reference TRBV2 and TRBJ2-5): EPEVTQTPSHQVTQMGQEVILRCVPISNHLYFYWYRQILGQKVEFLVSFYNNEISEKSEIFDDQFSVERPDGSNFTLKIRSTKLEDSAMYFCASSEAWETQYFGPGTRLLVL.

The V call is TRBV27, the J call TRBJ2-3; the match to TRBD2 covers 7 bases. The V and J ends lost 3 bases and 1 base, in that order; junction bases with no gene match: 4. The CDR3 runs 15 residues. Germline CDR1 and CDR2: MNHEY and SMNVEV (reference sequence). The CDR3 DNA is TGTGCCAGCAGTTTTTCTGCGGGAGGCACAGATACGCAGTATTTT. Protein: CASSFSAGGTDTQYF.

This rearrangement joins TRBV20-1 to TRBJ2-1; D might be TRBD1 (5 bases). The CDR3 is 17 residues long. Germline CDR1 is DFQATT and CDR2 is SNEGSKA (reference sequence). V shed 1 base and J shed 0 bases, with 16 bases lying between them. DNA of the CDR3: TGCAGTGCTAGAGGTACAGGATTCCATAGCTCCTACAATGAGCAGTTCTTC. This codes for CSARGTGFHSSYNEQFF.

This clonotype came up a few times. The chain joins TRBV3-1 to TRBJ2-2; TRBD1 or TRBD2 may be the D gene (5 bases each). Per the germline V gene, CDR1 is LGHDT and CDR2 is YNNKEL (reference sequence). Trimming pared 2 bases from V and 2 bases from J, leaving 9 bases between. The CDR3 spans 15 residues. This chain's CDR3 is CASSQRGDNTGELFF. The CDR3 DNA sequence: TGTGCCAGCAGCCAACGGGGCGACAACACCGGGGAGCTGTTTTTT.

The chain combines TRBV24-1 with TRBJ2-1; 12 bases map to TRBD2. Per germline, CDR1 KGHDR and CDR2 SFDVKD. The V and J ends lost 7 bases and 6 bases, in that order; junction bases with no gene match: 6. The length of the CDR3 is 15 residues. CDR3 sequence (DNA): TGTGCCACCAGCGTCACTAGCGGGGGGATCAATGAGCAGTTCTTC. Translating it yields CATSVTSGGINEQFF.

This clonotype was recorded at least ten times. CDR3 amino acids: CASSFMVTIAKNIQYF. CDR3 nucleotides: TGTGCCAGCAGTTTCATGGTCACAATAGCCAAAAACATTCAGTACTTC. This sequence joins TRBV28 and TRBJ2-4; D is unresolved. This CDR3 spans 16 amino acids. V gave up 3 bases and J gave up 0 bases, with 12 bases separating them. The germline V gene has CDR1 MDHEN and CDR2 SYDVKM. The full variable domain, completed using reference TRBV28 and TRBJ2-4, is DVKVTQSSRYLVKRTGEKVFLECVQDMDHENMFWYRQDPGLGLRLIYFSYDVKMKEKGDIPEGYSVSREKKERFSLILESASTNQTSMYLCASSFMVTIAKNIQYFGAGTRLSVL.

This chain connects TRBV10-3 to TRBJ2-1; D is possibly TRBD1 (5 bases). Deletions cut 4 bases from V and 0 bases from J, with 10 bases between. Germline V lookup: CDR1 ENHRY, CDR2 SYGVKD. The CDR3 is made up of 15 amino acids. CDR3: CAISGLDSSYNEQFF. CDR3 nucleotide sequence: TGTGCCATCAGTGGGCTCGACAGCTCCTACAATGAGCAGTTCTTC.

This clonotype was counted a few times. This CDR3 is CSVGRLAGSTDTQYF. CDR3 bases: TGCAGCGTTGGTCGACTAGCGGGAAGTACAGATACGCAGTATTTT. This chain links TRBV29-1 with TRBJ2-3; the match to TRBD2 covers 11 bases. V shed 4 bases, J shed 3 bases, and the junction held 6 bases outside the gene matches. This CDR3 is built from 15 residues. Germline lookup yields CDR1 SQVTM and CDR2 ANQGSEA.

The CDR3 region has the DNA TGTGCCAGCAGAGACAGGGTGGGAGGCGAGCAGTACTTC. Its translation is CASRDRVGGEQYF. The V call is TRBV25-1, the J call TRBJ2-7; D perhaps matches TRBD1 (7 bases). This CDR3 is 13 amino acids long. V was shortened by 6 bases and J by 6 bases, with 15 bases between the two germline ends. CDR1 MGHDK and CDR2 SYGVNS come from the germline V gene.

This clonotype was picked up a small number of times. The J gene is TRBJ1-6, the V gene TRBV12-3 or TRBV12-4; D is undetermined. The V and J ends lost 8 bases and 9 bases respectively, with 14 bases between them. This CDR3 is 13 amino acids long. In DNA, the CDR3 is TGTGCCAGCGGCGTAATTCGAGCTTCACCCCTCCACTTT. Amino acid sequence: CASGVIRASPLHF.

The chain is built from TRBV24-1 and TRBJ2-5; 8 bases are a match to TRBD1. The germline V gene encodes CDR1 KGHDR and CDR2 SFDVKD. J lost 5 bases, V lost 3 bases, and 13 bases had no gene match. CDR3 length equals 17 residues. The CDR3 region is CATSDPSAPGGQETQYF. CDR3 sequence (DNA): TGTGCCACCAGTGATCCCTCAGCCCCAGGGGGCCAGGAGACCCAGTACTTC.

This clonotype appeared a few times. The chain combines TRBV20-1 with TRBJ2-5; TRBD2 matches 8 bases. Germline loops: CDR1 DFQATT, CDR2 SNEGSKA (reference sequence). The ends lost 5 bases at V and 5 bases at J; junction bases unmatched: 13. The CDR3 runs 15 residues. The CDR3: CSAPSSGRARETQYF. Written as DNA, the CDR3 is TGCAGTGCTCCTTCCAGCGGGAGAGCCCGGGAGACCCAGTACTTC.

V usage is TRBV15 and J usage is TRBJ2-7; 10 bases are shared with TRBD2. CDR1 LNHNV and CDR2 YYDKDF come from the germline V gene (reference sequence). The CDR3 is 16 residues long. The ends lost 1 base at V and 6 bases at J; junction bases unmatched: 9. The CDR3 coding sequence is TGTGCCACCAGCAGAGTAAAGCTAGCGGGAGCCCGCGAGCAGTACTTC. This codes for CATSRVKLAGAREQYF. Together with reference TRBV15 and TRBJ2-7, the CDR3 gives the full variable domain: DAMVIQNPRYQVTQFGKPVTLSCSQTLNHNVMYWYQQKSSQAPKLLFHYYDKDFNNEADTPDNFQSRRPNTSFCFLDIRSPGLGDTAMYLCATSRVKLAGAREQYFGPGTRLTVT.

Concerning this clonotype: At one end the junction does not follow the germline gene, possibly because of a read error. The rearrangement links TRBV7-9 to TRBJ2-1; 9 bases map to TRBD1. CDR1 SEHNR and CDR2 FQNEAQ come from the germline V gene (reference sequence). This CDR3 has 13 amino acids. The CDR3 sequence is CASSLAGTGEQFF. Here the CDR3 DNA reads TGTGCCAGCAGCCTAGCCGGGACAGGGGAGCAGTTCTTC.

This clonotype was observed a few times. J is TRBJ2-3 and V is TRBV2; TRBD2 agrees at 11 bases. The V gene's germline CDR1 is SNHLY and CDR2 FYNNEI. After removal of 3 bases from V and 1 base from J, the junction contained 6 bases not matched to a gene. CDR3 length: 17 residues. CDR3 DNA: TGTGCCAGCAGTGAGACTAGCGGGGCCTATGGCACAGATACGCAGTATTTT. Its protein product is CASSETSGAYGTDTQYF.

There are a few counts of this clonotype. The CDR3 is CASSSGQGPEAFF. The CDR3 region has the DNA TGTGCCAGCAGCTCCGGACAGGGCCCTGAAGCTTTCTTT. The chain uses TRBV7-2 and TRBJ1-1, with TRBD1 matching over 8 bases. V shed 4 bases, J shed 6 bases, and the junction held 4 bases outside the gene matches. This CDR3 region has 13 residues. Germline V lookup: CDR1 SGHTA, CDR2 FQGNSA.

The chain couples TRBV12-3 or TRBV12-4 to TRBJ2-7, with D tentatively TRBD1 (6 bases). V lost 3 bases, J lost 0 bases, and 18 bases lay in between. CDR3 length: 17 amino acids. The CDR3 sequence: CASSFRRTGQTSYEQYF. Here the CDR3 DNA reads TGTGCCAGCAGTTTCCGCCGCACTGGACAGACCTCCTACGAGCAGTACTTC.

The chain joins TRBV18 to TRBJ2-1; D is tentatively TRBD1 or TRBD2 (8 bases each). The length of the CDR3 is 19 residues. Germline CDR1 reads KGHSH; CDR2 reads LQKENI. V lost 3 bases and J 5 bases, leaving 26 bases between the germline ends. CDR3 nucleotides: TGTGCCAGCTCACCCGGACAGGGAGGAAACCTAGCGGGCCACAATGAGCAGTTCTTC. Amino acid sequence: CASSPGQGGNLAGHNEQFF.

V gene TRBV6-4 combines with J gene TRBJ2-1, with 12 positions matching TRBD2. The CDR3 is made up of 14 amino acids. The germline CDR1 and CDR2 sequences are MRHNA and SNTAGT. V was pared by 6 bases and J by 8 bases, with 5 bases of the junction left unmatched. The CDR3 DNA follows: TGTGCCAGCAGCAGGACTAGCGGGACGTATGAGCAGTTCTTC. Amino acids: CASSRTSGTYEQFF.